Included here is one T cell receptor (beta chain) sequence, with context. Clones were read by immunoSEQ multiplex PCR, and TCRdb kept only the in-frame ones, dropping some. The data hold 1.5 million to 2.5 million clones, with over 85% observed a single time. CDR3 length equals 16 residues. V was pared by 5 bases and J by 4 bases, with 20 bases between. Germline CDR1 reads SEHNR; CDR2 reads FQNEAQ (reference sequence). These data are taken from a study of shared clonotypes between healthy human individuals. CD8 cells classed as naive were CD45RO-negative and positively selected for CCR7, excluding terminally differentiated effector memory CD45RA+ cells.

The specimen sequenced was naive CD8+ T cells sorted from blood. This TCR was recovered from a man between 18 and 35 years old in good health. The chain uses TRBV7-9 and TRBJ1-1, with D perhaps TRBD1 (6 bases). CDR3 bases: TGTGCCAGCAGCCCGCCGGACAGCCTCCATCTCACTGAAGCTTTCTTT. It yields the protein CASSPPDSLHLTEAFF.